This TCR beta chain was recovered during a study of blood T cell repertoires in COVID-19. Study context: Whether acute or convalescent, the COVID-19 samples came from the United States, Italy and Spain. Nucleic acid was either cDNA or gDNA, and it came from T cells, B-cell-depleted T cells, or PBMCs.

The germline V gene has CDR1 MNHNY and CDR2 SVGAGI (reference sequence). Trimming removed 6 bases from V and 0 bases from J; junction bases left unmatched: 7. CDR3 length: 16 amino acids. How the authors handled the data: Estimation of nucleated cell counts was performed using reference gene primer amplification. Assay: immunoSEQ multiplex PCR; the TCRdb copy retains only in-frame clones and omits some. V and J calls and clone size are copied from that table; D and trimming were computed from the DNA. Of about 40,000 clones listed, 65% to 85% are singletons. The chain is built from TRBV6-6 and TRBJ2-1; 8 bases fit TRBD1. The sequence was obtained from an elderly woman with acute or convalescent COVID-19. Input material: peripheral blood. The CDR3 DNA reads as TGTGCCAGCAGGCCAGGGGGCCTGAGCTCCTACAATGAGCAGTTCTTC. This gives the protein CASRPGGLSSYNEQFF.